The present T cell receptor beta chain was sequenced within a study of PD-L1 blockade in urothelial cancer. Noted time point: pretreatment peripheral blood. The CDR3 covers 16 residues. Germline CDR1 reads LNHDA; CDR2 reads SQIVND (reference sequence). The J segment lost 7 bases and the V segment lost 5 bases, leaving 15 bases of the junction unmatched. Some clones are missing from TCRdb's copy, which holds only in-frame ones; the method was immunoSEQ multiplex PCR. The sample has approximately 56,000 clones, about 85% seen once; the top ten hold more than 15%. This clonotype originated in a man aged 70 or older with urothelial cancer. The sample consisted of PBMCs, taken around atezolizumab (anti-PD-L1) treatment. The gene calls are TRBV19 and TRBJ2-5; 8 bases map to TRBD2. The CDR3 DNA reads as TGTGCCAGTAGTGCCCCGGGACTAGGGTTTGACGTGACCCAGTACTTC. Its translation: CASSAPGLGFDVTQYF.